The sample holds many counts of the clone carrying this T cell receptor beta chain. Antigen: not known. These data come from a study of early T cells in non-severe SARS-CoV-2 infection. For the study at large: The study sequenced bulk RNA from unsorted whole blood, with chains unpaired.

The library protocol tagged individual cDNA molecules with unique molecular identifiers. TCRdb used MiXCR to reprocess the 5' RACE reads, holding one entry per CDR3 protein. The sample has more than 60,000 distinct CDR3 sequences, about 9% seen once; the top ten hold less than 6.5%. Whole-study results and caveats: Lookups in VDJdb leaned toward anti-spike CD8 responses and missed private and CD4 specificities.

Material: whole blood. This clonotype was obtained from an adult who was a healthcare worker with PCR-confirmed SARS-CoV-2 infection or an uninfected control (not recorded which).

CDR3 coding DNA: TGTGCCAGCAGCCGGACCGGGACAGGGACCGGGGAGCTGTTTTTT. This gives the protein CASSRTGTGTGELFF. The chain has TRBV11-2 and TRBJ2-2, with 9 bases aligning to TRBD1. J was trimmed by 5 bases and V by 5 bases; bases with no gene match: 6. The CDR3 spans 15 residues. The germline V gene encodes CDR1 SGHAT and CDR2 FQNNGV.